This T cell receptor (beta chain) was identified during a study of T cell responses to AZD1222 COVID-19 vaccine. Germline lookup yields CDR1 MDHEN and CDR2 SYDVKM. Counting both end residues, the CDR3 totals 9 amino acids. Profiled with immunoSEQ multiplex PCR; TCRdb holds only in-frame clones, not every one. The sample holds about 160,000 clones, approximately 94% seen once. Regarding the study as a whole: Dominant CD4 TCR responses targeted spike regions 160-218 and 743-854. Repertoire collection took place solely once the T cell response had peaked.

Regarding this clone: What it recognizes is unknown. Since no conserved phenylalanine or tryptophan closes the CDR3, a read error is the likely cause. The DNA is left out, because the CDR3 cannot be placed on it with certainty; the CDR3 is given as TCRdb lists it.

The TCR originated in an adult in good health. The sequences come from peripheral blood, collected on day 0 of AZD1222 vaccination. V usage is TRBV28 and J usage is TRBJ2-7. CDR3 sequence: CASITSYDI.